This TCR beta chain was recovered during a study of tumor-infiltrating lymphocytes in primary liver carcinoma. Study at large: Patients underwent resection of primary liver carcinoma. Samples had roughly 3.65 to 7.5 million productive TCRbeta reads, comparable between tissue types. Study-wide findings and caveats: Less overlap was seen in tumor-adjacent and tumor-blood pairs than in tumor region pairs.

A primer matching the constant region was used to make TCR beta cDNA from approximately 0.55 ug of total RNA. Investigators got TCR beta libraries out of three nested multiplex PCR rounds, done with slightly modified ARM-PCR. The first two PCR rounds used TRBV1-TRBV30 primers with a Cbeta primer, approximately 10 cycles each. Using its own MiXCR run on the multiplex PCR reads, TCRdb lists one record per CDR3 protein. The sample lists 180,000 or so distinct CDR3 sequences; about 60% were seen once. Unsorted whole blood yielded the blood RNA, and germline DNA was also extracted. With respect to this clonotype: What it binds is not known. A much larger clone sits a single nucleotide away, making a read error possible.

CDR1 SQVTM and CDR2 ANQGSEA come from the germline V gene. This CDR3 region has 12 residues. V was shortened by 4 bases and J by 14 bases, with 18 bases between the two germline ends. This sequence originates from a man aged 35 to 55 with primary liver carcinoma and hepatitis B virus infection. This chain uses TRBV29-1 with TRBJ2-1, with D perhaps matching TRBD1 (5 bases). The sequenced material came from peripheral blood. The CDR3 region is CSVVDTKALKFF. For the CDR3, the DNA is TGCAGCGTTGTGGACACAAAGGCCTTAAAGTTCTTC.